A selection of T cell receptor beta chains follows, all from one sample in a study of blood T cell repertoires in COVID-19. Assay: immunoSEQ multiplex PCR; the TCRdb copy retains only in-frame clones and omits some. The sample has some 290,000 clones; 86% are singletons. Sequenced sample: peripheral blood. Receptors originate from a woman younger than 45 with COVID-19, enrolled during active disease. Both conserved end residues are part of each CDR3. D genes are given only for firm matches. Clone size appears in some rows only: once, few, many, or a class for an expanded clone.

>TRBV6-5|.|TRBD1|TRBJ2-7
TGTGCGATCGGACAGGGGAACTCCTACGAGCAGTACTTC
CAIGQGNSYEQYF
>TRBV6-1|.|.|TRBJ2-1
TGTGCCAGCAGTGAAGCGCTATGGAGGGATGAGCAGTTCTTC
CASSEALWRDEQFF
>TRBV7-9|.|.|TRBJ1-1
TGTGCCAGCAGCTCGGGACTGCAAGCTTTCTTT
CASSSGLQAFF
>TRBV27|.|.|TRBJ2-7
TGTGCCAGCAGTTTGGGCAGGTACTACGAGCAGTACTTC
CASSLGRYYEQYF
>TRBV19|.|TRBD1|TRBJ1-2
TGTGCCAGTAGTATAGAAGTTAAGGGGGCCCTCAGGAGCTACACCTTC
CASSIEVKGALRSYTF
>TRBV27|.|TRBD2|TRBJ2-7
TGTGCCAGCAGTTTAGGCGGGGGAAGGATATACGAGCAGTACTTC
CASSLGGGRIYEQYF
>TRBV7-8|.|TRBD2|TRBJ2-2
TGTGCCAGCAGCTCGCCTTATCGCGCGGGGGGTTACACCGGGGAGCTGTTTTTT
CASSSPYRAGGYTGELFF
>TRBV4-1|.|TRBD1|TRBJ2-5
TGCGCCAGCAGCCCTCTTAAGACAGGGGCAATCGAGACCCAGTACTTC
CASSPLKTGAIETQYF
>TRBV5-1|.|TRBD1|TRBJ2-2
TGCGCCAGCAGCACGGGACAGGGTAGGGAGCTGTTTTTT
CASSTGQGRELFF
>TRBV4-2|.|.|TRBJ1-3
TGTGCCAGCAGAAATTCTGAGATCTCTGGAAACACCATATATTTT
CASRNSEISGNTIYF
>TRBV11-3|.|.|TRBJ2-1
TGTGCCAGCAGCCCGGGGGCCTACAATGAGCAGTTCTTC
CASSPGAYNEQFF
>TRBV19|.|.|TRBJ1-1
TGTGCCAGTATCTCGGCAGGGCCTACCACTGAAGCTTTCTTT
CASISAGPTTEAFF
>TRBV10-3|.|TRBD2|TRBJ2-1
TGCTCCACGGGACTAGCGGTTAACAATGAGCAGTTCTTC
CSTGLAVNNEQFF
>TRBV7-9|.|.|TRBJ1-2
TGTGCCAGCAGCCAAGCGTTACGGTTTGGTCCCTACACCTTC
CASSQALRFGPYTF
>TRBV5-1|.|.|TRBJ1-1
TGCGCCAGCAGCTTTCAGGTGAACACTGAAGCTTTCTTT
CASSFQVNTEAFF
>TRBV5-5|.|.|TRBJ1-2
TGTGCCAGCAGCTTGGTCAGCGGGGGCCGCAACTATGGCTACACCTTC
CASSLVSGGRNYGYTF
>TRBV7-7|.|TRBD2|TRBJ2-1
TGTGCCAGCAGCTTATTGGCTAGCGGGGGGGATGAGCAGTTCTTC
CASSLLASGGDEQFF
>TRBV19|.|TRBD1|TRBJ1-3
TGTGCCAGCCGGACAGGGAGCTCTGGAAACACCATATATTTT
CASRTGSSGNTIYF
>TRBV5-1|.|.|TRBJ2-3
TGCGCCAGCAGCGGCTTGGGGGAAGGGGGACCTACGCAGTATTTT
CASSGLGEGGPTQYF
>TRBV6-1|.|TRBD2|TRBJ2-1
TGTGCCAGCAGTGCCTTAGCGGGGGGGCTTTACAATGAGCAGTTCTTC
CASSALAGGLYNEQFF
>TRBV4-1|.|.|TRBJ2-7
TGCGCCAGCAGCCAGCTAACAGATAAGCTCTACGAGCAGTACTTC
CASSQLTDKLYEQYF
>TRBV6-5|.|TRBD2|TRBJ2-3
TGTGCCAGCAGTCCCCGTTTAGCGGGGACAGATACGCAGTATTTT
CASSPRLAGTDTQYF
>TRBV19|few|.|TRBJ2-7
TGTGCCAGTAGTATAGATTGGGGGCGATACGAGCAGTACTTC
CASSIDWGRYEQYF
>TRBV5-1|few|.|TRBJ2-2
TGCGCCAGCAGCCCAATCAGCACCGGGGAGCTGTTTTTT
CASSPISTGELFF
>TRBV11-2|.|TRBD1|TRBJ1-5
TGTGCCAGCAGCTTAGATAAGACAGGGTATCAGCCCCAGCATTTT
CASSLDKTGYQPQHF
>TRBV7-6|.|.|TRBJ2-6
TGTGCCAGCAGCTTAGCGGTCCCCGGGATGTCTGGGGCCAACGTCCTGACTTTC
CASSLAVPGMSGANVLTF
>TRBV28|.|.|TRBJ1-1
TGTGCCAGCAGTTCCCTGGGCGAGGGGGACACTGAAGCTTTCTTT
CASSSLGEGDTEAFF
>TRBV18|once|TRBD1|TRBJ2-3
TGTGCCAGCTCAACACCGGGACAGGGATCTGATACGCAGTATTTT
CASSTPGQGSDTQYF
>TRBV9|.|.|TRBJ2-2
TGTGCCAGCAGCGTAGACAGCAACACCGGGGAGCTGTTTTTT
CASSVDSNTGELFF
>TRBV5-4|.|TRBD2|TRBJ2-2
TGTGCCAGCAGCTTGGAGATAGCGGGGGGGCTCGCGAACACCGGGGAGCTGTTTTTT
CASSLEIAGGLANTGELFF
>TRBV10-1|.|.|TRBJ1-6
TGCGCCAGTTCTGACGGAGGTTCCCTCCACTTT
CASSDGGSLHF
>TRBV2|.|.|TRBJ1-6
TGTGCCAGCAGTGAAGGCAGGGGTAGTTCACCCCTCCACTTT
CASSEGRGSSPLHF
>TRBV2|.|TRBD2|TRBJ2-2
TGTGCCAGCAGCTGGACTAGCGGGGGGGCAAACACCGGGGAGCTGTTTTTT
CASSWTSGGANTGELFF
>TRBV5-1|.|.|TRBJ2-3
TGCGCCAGCAGCCTTACAGGGTTCGGGACAGATACGCAGTATTTT
CASSLTGFGTDTQYF
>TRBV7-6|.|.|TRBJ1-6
TGTGCCAGCAGCTTAGGGGGACTGGGGGGAGAGGGTAATTCACCCCTCCACTTT
CASSLGGLGGEGNSPLHF
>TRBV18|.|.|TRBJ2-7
TGTGCCAGCTCACCACAGGGGAAGACCTACGAGCAGTACTTC
CASSPQGKTYEQYF
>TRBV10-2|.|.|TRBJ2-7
TGCGCCAGCAGTGTGACATCCTACGAGCAGTACTTC
CASSVTSYEQYF
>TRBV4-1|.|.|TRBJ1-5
TGCGCCAGCAGCCAAGCCGGCGGGGGGCATCAGCCCCAGCATTTT
CASSQAGGGHQPQHF
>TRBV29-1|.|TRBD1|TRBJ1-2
TGCAGCGCAGGGACAGTTTACTATGGCTACACCTTC
CSAGTVYYGYTF
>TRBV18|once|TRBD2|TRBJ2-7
TGTGCCAGCTCACCTCGGGGAGGGTGGGACTACGAGCAGTACTTC
CASSPRGGWDYEQYF
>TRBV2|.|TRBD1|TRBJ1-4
TGTGCCACCGAAGTCGGACAGGGGGCCGGAAAACTGTTTTTT
CATEVGQGAGKLFF
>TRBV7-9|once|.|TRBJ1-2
TGTGCCAGCAGCCCCCAACAATTAGGGGATGGCTACACCTTC
CASSPQQLGDGYTF
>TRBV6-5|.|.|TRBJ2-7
TGTGCCAGCGAACCCCAGGCAGTCGACGAGCAGTACTTC
CASEPQAVDEQYF
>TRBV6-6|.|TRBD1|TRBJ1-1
TGTGCCACAGCAGGACAGGGGGCTCCGAACACTGAAGCTTTCTTT
CATAGQGAPNTEAFF
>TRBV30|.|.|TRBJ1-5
TGTGCCTGGAGGCCCCGGGGTCAGTTTAGCAATCAGCCCCAGCATTTT
CAWRPRGQFSNQPQHF
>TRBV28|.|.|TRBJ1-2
TGTGCCAGCGGGGCCAGGACCAGCTTTGGGGATGGCTACACCTTC
CASGARTSFGDGYTF
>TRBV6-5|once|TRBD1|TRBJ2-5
TGTGCCAGCCGGGACAGCTCAAGAGAGACCCAGTACTTC
CASRDSSRETQYF
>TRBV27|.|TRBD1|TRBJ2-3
TGTGCCAGCACCGAATGGACAGGGACTACGCAGTATTTT
CASTEWTGTTQYF
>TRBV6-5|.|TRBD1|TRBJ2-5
TGTGCCAGCAGGTACCGGACAGGGGGAGAGACCCAGTACTTC
CASRYRTGGETQYF
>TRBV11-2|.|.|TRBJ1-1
TGTGCCAGCAGCTTAAGTACAGGCACTGAAGCTTTCTTT
CASSLSTGTEAFF
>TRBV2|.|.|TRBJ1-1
TGTGCCAGCATCCGCAGGGCACCCTCGAACACTGAAGCTTTCTTT
CASIRRAPSNTEAFF
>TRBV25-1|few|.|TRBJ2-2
TGTGCCAGCAGTGATACAAGGGTGACAGGAGGGGAGCTGTTTTTT
CASSDTRVTGGELFF
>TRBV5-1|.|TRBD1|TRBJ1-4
TGCGCCAGCAGCTTCAGACCGGGACAGGGGGACGAAAAACTGTTTTTT
CASSFRPGQGDEKLFF
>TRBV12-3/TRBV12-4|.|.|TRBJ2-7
TGTGCCAGCGGCTTCCGGGGAGAGCAGTACTTC
CASGFRGEQYF
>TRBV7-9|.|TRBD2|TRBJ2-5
TGTGCCAGCAGAAAAAGCGGGGGGGCTCGGGAGACCCAGTACTTC
CASRKSGGARETQYF
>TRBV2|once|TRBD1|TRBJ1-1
TGTGCCAGCAAGATGGACAGGGGCGGAACTGAAGCTTTCTTT
CASKMDRGGTEAFF